This entry lists 23 T cell receptor beta chains sequenced from one sample in a study of shared clonotypes between healthy human individuals (TCRdb year 2020). Library creation used the immunoSEQ multiplex PCR assay. The table was pulled from immuneACCESS by TCRdb, which kept in-frame rearrangements only. Such tables lose some clones; where checked, under half of the loss comes from unresolved V genes, and the rest has no known cause. The sample includes roughly 320,000 clones, with around 87% observed a single time. The top ten clonotypes cover 15% to 20% of the sample. The source material was memory CD8+ T cells sorted from blood. This specimen's cell subset or site label, per the study, means: CD45RO+ cells pooled with CCR7-negative TemRA cells. The source of these receptors is a man in his late teens or twenties in good health.

The chain recombines TRBV30 with TRBJ2-3; D perhaps matches TRBD2 (5 bases). V was cut by 1 base and J by 4 bases, with 15 bases left in between. The CDR3 has 15 amino acids. Per germline, CDR1 GTSNPN and CDR2 SVGIG (reference sequence). The CDR3 nucleotides are TGTGCCTGGAGTGAGCGAGGGAGTAGCGCAGATACGCAGTATTTT. It yields the protein CAWSERGSSADTQYF.

The V call is TRBV9, the J call TRBJ2-1; a weak D match, TRBD2 (6 bases). The germline V gene encodes CDR1 SGDLS and CDR2 YYNGEE. This CDR3 region has 15 residues. V dropped 2 bases and J dropped 0 bases, with 9 bases sitting between them. As DNA, the CDR3 is TGTGCCAGCAGCGTCGGCGGGATCTCCTACAATGAGCAGTTCTTC. Amino acids: CASSVGGISYNEQFF. The variable domain in full, completed from reference TRBV9 and TRBJ2-1, reads DSGVTQTPKHLITATGQRVTLRCSPRSGDLSVYWYQQSLDQGLQFLIQYYNGEERAKGNILERFSAQQFPDLHSELNLSSLELGDSALYFCASSVGGISYNEQFFGPGTRLTVL.

The chain recombines TRBV2 with TRBJ1-6; D is possibly TRBD1 (5 bases). The CDR3 is made up of 14 amino acids. V dropped 6 bases and J dropped 8 bases, with 14 bases sitting between them. From germline, CDR1 is SNHLY and CDR2 FYNNEI. For the CDR3, the DNA is TGTGCCAGCAGGGTCCGGGACCTTCATTCACCCCTCCACTTT. Translation gives CASRVRDLHSPLHF.

The rearrangement uses TRBV2 and TRBJ2-1; D unresolved. The germline CDR1 and CDR2 sequences are SNHLY and FYNNEI. CDR3 size: 13 residues. V lost 7 bases and J 5 bases, leaving 12 bases between the germline ends. The CDR3: CASNGHPDNEQFF. The CDR3 region has the DNA TGTGCCAGCAACGGTCACCCAGACAATGAGCAGTTCTTC.

This chain joins TRBV11-1 and TRBJ2-3; 9 bases align to TRBD1. CDR3 length: 18 residues. The V and J ends lost 6 bases and 0 bases, in that order; junction bases with no gene match: 13. Germline lookup yields CDR1 SGHAT and CDR2 FQDESV (reference sequence). The CDR3 sequence is CASSLQGARTGSTDTQYF. The CDR3, as DNA: TGTGCCAGCAGTTTACAGGGGGCTAGGACTGGAAGCACAGATACGCAGTATTTT.

This chain connects TRBV5-6 to TRBJ2-7, with TRBD2 matching over 15 bases. This CDR3 is 15 amino acids long. Germline trimming cut 4 bases from V and 3 bases from J; bases unmatched to any gene: 2. Germline loops: CDR1 SGHDT, CDR2 YYEEEE. CDR3: CASSQGLAGGYEQYF. The DNA of the CDR3 is TGTGCCAGCAGCCAGGGACTAGCGGGAGGCTACGAGCAGTACTTC.

The chain combines TRBV10-3 with TRBJ2-2; TRBD2 agrees at 15 bases. This CDR3 contains 18 residues. V lost 2 bases and J lost 7; bases outside the gene matches: 8. Germline V CDR1 and CDR2: ENHRY, SYGVKD. Here the CDR3 reads CAISERTSGRALGGELFF. For the CDR3, the DNA is TGTGCCATCAGTGAGAGGACTAGCGGGAGGGCCTTGGGCGGGGAGCTGTTTTTT.

This clone was recorded only once. Other nucleotide sequences in the sample specify the same CDR3. The J gene is TRBJ2-1, the V gene TRBV11-2; the D gene is possibly TRBD1 (5 bases). Germline lookup yields CDR1 SGHAT and CDR2 FQNNGV. The V and J ends lost 7 bases and 1 base respectively, with 5 bases between them. This CDR3 spans 12 amino acids. The CDR3 is CASTGSYNEQFF. DNA of the CDR3: TGTGCCAGCACAGGGTCCTACAATGAGCAGTTCTTC.

The rearrangement links TRBV7-9 to TRBJ2-6, with D uncertain. Germline V gene lookup returns CDR1 SEHNR and CDR2 FQNEAQ (reference sequence). The CDR3 loop spans 12 amino acids. CDR3 in amino acids: CALGSGANVLTF. CDR3 bases: TGTGCGCTTGGATCTGGGGCCAACGTCCTGACTTTC.

This clone turned up a few times. The chain joins TRBV7-2 to TRBJ2-7; D may be TRBD2 (7 bases). Trimming pared 3 bases from V and 6 bases from J, leaving 9 bases between. This CDR3 is built from 12 residues. Germline CDR1 and CDR2: SGHTA and FQGNSA. The CDR3 sequence: CASSFGGPEQYF. CDR3 in DNA: TGTGCCAGCAGCTTCGGGGGGCCCGAGCAGTACTTC.

Comment on this clone: Different DNA sequences within this sample yield the same CDR3. V and J are TRBV7-9 and TRBJ2-3; D is unresolved. Germline loops: CDR1 SEHNR, CDR2 FQNEAQ (reference sequence). This CDR3 region has 13 residues. The germline V and J ends were trimmed by 1 base and 0 bases, with 2 bases remaining between them. The CDR3 sequence is CASSLESTDTQYF. The DNA for the CDR3 is TGTGCCAGCAGCTTAGAGAGCACAGATACGCAGTATTTT.

The rearrangement uses TRBV5-1 and TRBJ2-7, with D unclear. The V and J ends lost 3 bases and 4 bases respectively, with 11 bases between them. The CDR3 consists of 13 residues. Germline CDR1 reads SGHRS; CDR2 reads YFSETQ. The CDR3 DNA reads TGCGCCAGCAGCTCGGAGACTGGTTACGAGCAGTACTTC. Its protein product is CASSSETGYEQYF.

The V and J genes are TRBV6-6 and TRBJ2-3, with unresolved D. Germline loops: CDR1 MNHNY, CDR2 SVGAGI (reference sequence). The CDR3 totals 16 residues. CDR3 sequence (DNA): TGTGCAGCAGTTACCACCCGGGTGGGGAGCACAGATACGCAGTATTTT. It translates to CAAVTTRVGSTDTQYF.

The chain recombines TRBV5-1 with TRBJ2-7; D possibly corresponds to TRBD1 (5 bases). Germline CDR1 is SGHRS and CDR2 is YFSETQ. V gave up 5 bases and J gave up 3 bases, with 15 bases separating them. The CDR3 length is 14 residues. The CDR3 here is CASRPRRGDYEQYF. DNA for the CDR3: TGCGCCAGCAGACCCCGTAGGGGCGACTACGAGCAGTACTTC.

V is TRBV7-6 and J is TRBJ2-5; tentative D call: TRBD1 (5 bases). CDR3 length equals 14 residues. Germline CDR1 reads SGHVS; CDR2 reads FNYEAQ. V lost 5 bases and J lost 5, with 15 bases in between. The CDR3 is CASSPSRALETQYF. Here the CDR3 DNA reads TGTGCCAGCAGCCCTTCCAGGGCCCTGGAGACCCAGTACTTC.

This chain links TRBV6-5 with TRBJ2-6; D unclear. V was pared by 3 bases and J by 1 base, with 7 bases between. The CDR3 loop spans 15 amino acids. Germline V lookup: CDR1 MNHEY, CDR2 SVGAGI. The CDR3 nucleotides read TGTGCCAGCAGTTATGATCTTTCTGGGGCCAACGTCCTGACTTTC. It encodes CASSYDLSGANVLTF.

This clone was detected once. This chain joins TRBV28 and TRBJ2-5, with 7 bases matching TRBD1. The germline gives CDR1 MDHEN, CDR2 SYDVKM. The J segment lost 4 bases and the V segment lost 6 bases, leaving 11 bases of the junction unmatched. The CDR3 loop spans 15 amino acids. The CDR3 loop reads CASSHPEGGRETQYF. CDR3 DNA: TGTGCCAGCAGCCACCCCGAAGGGGGCAGAGAGACCCAGTACTTC. Variable domain in full (rest from reference TRBV28 and TRBJ2-5): DVKVTQSSRYLVKRTGEKVFLECVQDMDHENMFWYRQDPGLGLRLIYFSYDVKMKEKGDIPEGYSVSREKKERFSLILESASTNQTSMYLCASSHPEGGRETQYFGPGTRLLVL.

This clone was counted once. The chain recombines TRBV28 with TRBJ2-3; 10 nucleotides align to TRBD1. The CDR3 has 16 residues. Germline V gene data show CDR1 as MDHEN and CDR2 as SYDVKM. Trimming took 5 bases from V and 4 from J; bases not matched to a gene: 9. CDR3 DNA sequence: TGTGCCAGCAGTCCCCGGGACAGGGGAAGGTCAGATACGCAGTATTTT. Protein: CASSPRDRGRSDTQYF.

This chain joins TRBV5-1 and TRBJ2-3; 9 bases are shared with TRBD2. Looked up from germline, CDR1 is SGHRS and CDR2 is YFSETQ. The junction had 3 bases not matched to a gene; V was cut back by 2 bases and J by 2 bases. The CDR3 runs 15 residues. The DNA for the CDR3 is TGCGCCAGCAGCTTTAGCGGGAGTTTCACAGATACGCAGTATTTT. This codes for CASSFSGSFTDTQYF.

The chain recombines TRBV4-1 with TRBJ2-3; D is perhaps TRBD2 (6 bases). Between the trimmed V and J ends, which lost 4 bases and 4 bases, there was a span of 15 bases. The CDR3 totals 15 residues. Germline V CDR1 and CDR2: MGHRA, YSYEKL. This CDR3 reads CASSPLPAGPDTQYF. As DNA, the CDR3 is TGCGCCAGCAGCCCCCTCCCGGCGGGGCCAGATACGCAGTATTTT.

V is TRBV4-1 and J is TRBJ2-1; 12 bases align to TRBD2. Trimming removed 6 bases from V and 4 bases from J; junction bases left unmatched: 7. This CDR3 is 16 amino acids long. Germline V gene data show CDR1 as MGHRA and CDR2 as YSYEKL. CDR3 nucleotides: TGCGCCAGCAGGTTCAGACTAGCGGGGGAGTACAATGAGCAGTTCTTC. Its protein is CASRFRLAGEYNEQFF.

The V and J genes are TRBV7-9 and TRBJ2-5; 8 bases are a match to TRBD2. The CDR3 is 14 amino acids. Germline V CDR1 and CDR2: SEHNR, FQNEAQ (reference sequence). The trim removed 5 bases at V and 4 bases at J, leaving 6 bases unmatched. CDR3 residues: CASSREGVRETQYF. The CDR3 nucleotides read TGTGCCAGCAGCCGGGAGGGGGTTCGAGAGACCCAGTACTTC.

The rearrangement joins TRBV27 to TRBJ2-7; weak D call: TRBD1 (5 bases). This CDR3 is built from 14 residues. Trimming took off 2 bases at V and 5 bases at J, with 13 bases between the two ends. Germline CDR1 is MNHEY and CDR2 is SMNVEV (reference sequence). The CDR3 loop is CASSLGAGNNEQYF. CDR3 in DNA: TGTGCCAGCAGTTTAGGCGCAGGGAATAACGAGCAGTACTTC.